This is a list of T cell receptor beta chains from one sample in a study of vaccination and CD4 T cells after COVID-19. TCRdb re-derived calls from the PCR reads in MiXCR, one entry per CDR3 protein. The profile shows about 13,000 distinct CDR3 sequences, around 47% of them singletons. Their antigens are not known. Sequencing input: CD4+ T cells from blood, cultured in vitro. Every receptor here comes from a human donor who had recovered from COVID-19. Each CDR3 is given with its conserved first and last residue. Fields, in order: clone size, D gene, V gene, J gene, CDR3 protein, CDR3 DNA. D genes are given only for firm matches. A row's size may be missing; if present it is once, few, many or a size class.

size: NA; D: NA; V: TRBV6-1; J: TRBJ1-1; CDR3: CASREERGTPSNTEAFF; DNA: TGTGCCAGCAGGGAAGAGAGGGGGACGCCATCGAACACTGAAGCTTTCTTT
size: once; D: TRBD1; V: TRBV6-1; J: TRBJ1-2; CDR3: CASSEKGGWYGYTF; DNA: TGTGCCAGCAGTGAAAAAGGGGGCTGGTATGGCTACACCTTC
size: NA; D: NA; V: TRBV7-9; J: TRBJ1-1; CDR3: CASSLAGGKSRHTEAFF; DNA: TGTGCCAGCAGCTTAGCAGGGGGGAAGTCACGGCACACTGAAGCTTTCTTT
size: NA; D: TRBD2; V: TRBV6-1; J: TRBJ2-7; CDR3: CASSEASGRANEQYF; DNA: TGTGCCAGCAGTGAGGCTAGCGGGAGGGCCAACGAGCAGTACTTC
size: few; D: NA; V: TRBV19; J: TRBJ1-2; CDR3: CASSMEHGYTF; DNA: TGTGCCAGTAGTATGGAGCATGGCTACACCTTC
size: NA; D: TRBD1; V: TRBV28; J: TRBJ2-5; CDR3: CASSLSPRDRRRGETQYF; DNA: TGTGCCAGCAGTTTATCTCCCCGGGACAGGCGGCGGGGAGAGACCCAGTACTTC
size: NA; D: NA; V: TRBV27; J: TRBJ2-1; CDR3: CASSSQGSYNEQFF; DNA: TGTGCCAGCAGTTCCCAGGGGTCCTACAATGAGCAGTTCTTC
size: few; D: TRBD2; V: TRBV7-9; J: TRBJ2-3; CDR3: CASSFSGGRDTQYF; DNA: TGTGCCAGCAGCTTTAGCGGGGGGAGAGATACGCAGTATTTT
size: NA; D: NA; V: TRBV4-3; J: TRBJ1-5; CDR3: CASSQDYTDSRPGNQPQHF; DNA: TGCGCCAGCAGCCAAGACTATACGGACTCCCGCCCAGGCAATCAGCCCCAGCATTTT
size: once; D: NA; V: TRBV5-6; J: TRBJ1-5; CDR3: CASSVSGRWGQVDQPQHF; DNA: TGTGCCAGCAGCGTTTCGGGGAGATGGGGTCAGGTGGATCAGCCCCAGCATTTT
size: NA; D: NA; V: TRBV6-1; J: TRBJ1-4; CDR3: CASSEGGSDEKLFF; DNA: TGTGCCAGCAGTGAGGGAGGGTCGGATGAAAAACTGTTTTTT
size: NA; D: NA; V: TRBV5-4; J: TRBJ2-3; CDR3: CASSSQQGGHTQYF; DNA: TGTGCCAGCAGCTCTCAGCAGGGTGGACATACGCAGTATTTT
size: NA; D: TRBD2; V: TRBV24-1; J: TRBJ2-1; CDR3: CATSDSWAGGYNEQFF; DNA: TGTGCCACCAGTGATTCTTGGGCGGGAGGCTACAATGAGCAGTTCTTC
size: few; D: NA; V: TRBV11-3; J: TRBJ2-1; CDR3: CASADAGVGEQFF; DNA: TGTGCCAGCGCAGACGCAGGGGTCGGTGAGCAGTTCTTC
size: NA; D: NA; V: TRBV6-1; J: TRBJ2-7; CDR3: CASSRDVGVGEQYF; DNA: TGTGCCAGCAGTAGGGACGTCGGGGTGGGGGAGCAGTACTTC
size: once; D: TRBD1; V: TRBV7-2; J: TRBJ2-5; CDR3: CASTIYPDREETQYF; DNA: TGTGCCAGCACCATCTACCCGGACAGGGAAGAGACCCAGTACTTC